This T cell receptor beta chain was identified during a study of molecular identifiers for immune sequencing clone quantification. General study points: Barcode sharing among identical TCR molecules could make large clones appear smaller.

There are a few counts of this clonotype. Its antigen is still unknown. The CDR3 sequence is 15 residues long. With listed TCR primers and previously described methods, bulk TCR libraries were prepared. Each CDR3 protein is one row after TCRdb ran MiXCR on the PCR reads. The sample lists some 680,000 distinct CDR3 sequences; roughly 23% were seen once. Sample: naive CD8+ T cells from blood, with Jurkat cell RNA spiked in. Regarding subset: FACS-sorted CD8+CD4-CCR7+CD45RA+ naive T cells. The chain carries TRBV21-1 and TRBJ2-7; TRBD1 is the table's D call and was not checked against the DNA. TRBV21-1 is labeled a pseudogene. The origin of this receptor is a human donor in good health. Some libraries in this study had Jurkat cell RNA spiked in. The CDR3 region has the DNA TGTGCCAGCAGCACCACGTGGCCCCCGGGGACCGAGCAGTACTTC. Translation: CASSTTWPPGTEQYF.